This T cell receptor (beta chain) was documented in a study of technical replicates of blood from a few donors. This clone was seen a single time. Germline V gene data show CDR1 as LGHNA and CDR2 as YSLEER. V shed 4 bases, J shed 1 base, and the junction held 3 bases outside the gene matches. The CDR3 is 14 amino acids. Sequencing used immunoSEQ multiplex PCR; TCRdb keeps in-frame clones, though not all of them. The table records roughly 68,000 clones, approximately 90% of them present only once. The chain employs TRBV4-3 and TRBJ1-1, with 7 bases aligning to TRBD1. This clonotype was sampled from a human donor in good health. Some clones in this sample may be carry-over from other donors' samples. The sample was PBMCs. As DNA, the CDR3 is TGCGCCAGCAGCCTAGGGACAGCGAACACTGAAGCTTTCTTT. The encoded protein is CASSLGTANTEAFF.